This T cell receptor (beta chain) was retrieved from a study of CD4 T cells in relation to SARS-CoV-2 and coronaviruses. The table came from immunoSEQ multiplex PCR; TCRdb's copy has only in-frame clones and leaves some out. Here the sample spans tens of thousands of clones, 90% to 95% being singletons. Unexposed donor CD4+ T cells date from 2011-2018, before the COVID-19 pandemic. Cryopreserved PBMCs were CD4-enriched, then split into naive and memory cells. This clonotype was obtained from a human donor in good health. The sequencing sample was made of naive CD4+ T cells from PBMCs. The subset was: naive CD4+ T cells isolated by negative enrichment.

CDR3 nucleotide sequence: TGTGCCAGCAGCTCATTAGCGGGAGGGCTAGATACGCAGTATTTT. Its protein is CASSSLAGGLDTQYF. V is TRBV5-4 and J is TRBJ2-3; 11 bases agree with TRBD2. CDR1 SGHNT and CDR2 YYREEE come from the germline V gene (reference sequence). The CDR3 covers 15 residues. With V trimmed by 3 bases and J by 5 bases, 5 bases remained unmatched.